The rows below give T cell receptor beta chains drawn from one sample of a study of PD-1 blockade in classical Hodgkin lymphoma. Sequencing was performed with immunoSEQ multiplex PCR; in TCRdb, only in-frame clones are kept and a portion is missing. Of 20,000 to 25,000 clones in the sample, more than 60% were seen once. Sequencing used peripheral blood mononuclear cells (PBMCs), obtained before the second cycle of nivolumab. These receptors originate from a human donor with classical Hodgkin lymphoma. Each CDR3 is given with its conserved first and last residue. A D gene is named only where the DNA matches it firmly. Where a row states a size, it is once, few, many or the class of an expanded clone; other rows omit it.

j_call d_call clone_size v_call cdr3_aa cdr3_nt
TRBJ2-1 . . TRBV5-4 CASSLGASSYNEQFF TGTGCCAGCAGCTTGGGGGCCAGCTCCTACAATGAGCAGTTCTTC
TRBJ2-3 TRBD1 . TRBV30 CAWNQGAIGSTDTQYF TGTGCCTGGAACCAGGGGGCCATAGGTAGCACAGATACGCAGTATTTT
TRBJ2-7 TRBD2 few TRBV4-2 CASSQGGRKGYEQYF TGTGCCAGCAGCCAGGGGGGGAGGAAGGGGTACGAGCAGTACTTC
TRBJ2-3 . . TRBV11-3 CASSPKVTDTQYF TGTGCCAGCAGTCCTAAGGTCACAGATACGCAGTATTTT
TRBJ2-3 TRBD2 . TRBV27 CASTFGRAADTQYF TGTGCCAGCACCTTTGGGAGGGCGGCAGATACGCAGTATTTT
TRBJ1-1 . . TRBV27 CASSHRGGVLNTEAFF TGTGCCAGCAGCCACCGCGGGGGGGTACTGAACACTGAAGCTTTCTTT
TRBJ1-3 . . TRBV19 CASSIDLTVSGNTIYF TGTGCCAGTAGTATAGATTTGACAGTCTCTGGAAACACCATATATTTT
TRBJ1-1 TRBD1 . TRBV19 CASSAGDRVSAFF TGTGCCAGTAGTGCCGGGGACAGGGTTTCAGCTTTCTTT
TRBJ1-5 . . TRBV7-2 CASSLEVAGGDQPQHF TGTGCCAGCAGCTTAGAGGTTGCAGGAGGGGATCAGCCCCAGCATTTT
TRBJ2-5 . . TRBV29-1 CSVASRSPLGETQYF TGCAGCGTTGCTTCGCGGAGTCCGTTAGGGGAGACCCAGTACTTC
TRBJ2-7 . . TRBV7-3 CASSSNGQLNEQYF TGTGCCAGCAGCTCGAACGGACAGCTCAACGAGCAGTACTTC
TRBJ1-5 TRBD1 . TRBV6-5 CASSTGGYQPQHF TGTGCCAGCAGTACAGGGGGGTATCAGCCCCAGCATTTT
TRBJ2-7 TRBD1 . TRBV4-3 CASSQGDRGRTYEQYF TGCGCCAGCAGCCAAGGGGACAGGGGAAGGACCTACGAGCAGTACTTC
TRBJ1-5 . few TRBV7-6 CASSGGQGQPQHF TGTGCCAGCAGCGGAGGCCAAGGACAGCCCCAGCATTTT
TRBJ2-5 . . TRBV6-1 CASSPTSEGTQYF TGTGCCAGCAGCCCCACATCGGAAGGGACCCAGTACTTC
TRBJ2-7 . . TRBV6-1 CASADRTSSYEQYF TGTGCCAGCGCAGACAGGACTAGCTCCTACGAGCAGTACTTC
TRBJ1-4 . few TRBV7-2 CASSLLTRDEKLFF TGTGCCAGCAGCTTACTCACCCGGGATGAAAAACTGTTTTTT
TRBJ1-6 . . TRBV9 CASSVGLDNSPLHF TGTGCCAGCAGCGTAGGACTGGATAATTCACCCCTCCACTTT
TRBJ1-1 . . TRBV7-6 CASSTRENTEAFF TGTGCCAGCAGCACTCGGGAGAACACTGAAGCTTTCTTT
TRBJ2-3 TRBD1 . TRBV11-3 CASSLSQGADTQYF TGTGCCAGCAGCTTATCGCAGGGGGCAGATACGCAGTATTTT
TRBJ2-3 . . TRBV10-3 CAISGTTPSTDTQYF TGTGCCATCAGTGGGACTACCCCTAGCACAGATACGCAGTATTTT
TRBJ1-2 . . TRBV6-1 CASSEGRANYGYTF TGTGCCAGCAGTGAAGGACGAGCTAACTATGGCTACACCTTC
TRBJ2-5 . once TRBV4-3 CASSLTYGQQETQYF TGCGCCAGCAGCCTGACTTACGGACAGCAAGAGACCCAGTACTTC
TRBJ1-1 . . TRBV6-5 CASSLRRSTEAFF TGTGCCAGCAGCTTACGGAGAAGCACTGAAGCTTTCTTT
TRBJ2-1 . . TRBV5-4 CASSLDRGGFGQFF TGTGCCAGCAGCTTGGACAGGGGGGGGTTCGGGCAGTTCTTC
TRBJ1-1 . . TRBV19 CASSPRAPNTEAFF TGTGCCAGTAGTCCCCGGGCCCCGAACACTGAAGCTTTCTTT
TRBJ1-1 . . TRBV6-5 CASSYTADMNTEAFF TGTGCCAGCAGTTACACGGCAGACATGAACACTGAAGCTTTCTTT
TRBJ1-5 . . TRBV19 CASSIKPGNQPQHF TGTGCCAGTAGTATCAAGCCAGGTAATCAGCCCCAGCATTTT
TRBJ2-4 . few TRBV6-5 CASSYPEGKVDIQYF TGTGCCAGCAGTTACCCTGAGGGGAAAGTAGACATTCAGTACTTC
TRBJ1-5 . . TRBV9 CASSVGWAGDQPQHF TGTGCCAGCAGCGTAGGGTGGGCAGGGGATCAGCCCCAGCATTTT
TRBJ2-7 . . TRBV19 CASSRDVRGEQYF TGTGCCAGTAGCCGGGACGTGAGAGGCGAGCAGTACTTC
TRBJ2-7 TRBD1 . TRBV5-1 CASSQATGGGYEQYF TGCGCCAGCAGTCAGGCGACAGGGGGCGGGTACGAGCAGTACTTC
TRBJ1-5 . many TRBV6-5 CASSSQGYSNQPQHF TGTGCCAGCAGTTCACAGGGTTATAGCAATCAGCCCCAGCATTTT
TRBJ2-2 . few TRBV4-3 CASSQRTAGELFF TGCGCCAGCAGCCAACGGACGGCCGGGGAGCTGTTTTTT
TRBJ2-3 . once TRBV4-1 CASSQEGDTQYF TGCGCCAGCAGCCAAGAAGGTGATACGCAGTATTTT
TRBJ1-1 . . TRBV19 CASRNDWALTTEAFF TGTGCCAGTAGGAACGACTGGGCGCTGACGACTGAAGCTTTCTTT
TRBJ2-1 TRBD2 . TRBV9 CASSGRDYINEQFF TGTGCCAGCAGCGGCCGGGACTACATCAATGAGCAGTTCTTC
TRBJ2-7 TRBD1 once TRBV10-3 CAITGDSYEQYF TGTGCCATCACCGGGGACAGCTACGAGCAGTACTTC
TRBJ2-5 . . TRBV9 CASSVGGTGETQYF TGTGCCAGCAGCGTAGGGGGGACGGGAGAGACCCAGTACTTC
TRBJ1-2 TRBD1 once TRBV6-5 CASSSHRGGYTF TGTGCCAGCAGTTCGCACAGGGGTGGCTACACCTTC
TRBJ2-7 TRBD2 . TRBV7-8 CASSFGTSGPYEQYF TGTGCCAGCAGCTTTGGGACTAGCGGACCCTACGAGCAGTACTTC
TRBJ1-6 TRBD1 . TRBV18 CASSPPGQASSYNSPLHF TGTGCCAGCTCACCACCCGGACAGGCCAGCTCCTATAATTCACCCCTCCACTTT
TRBJ1-3 TRBD1 . TRBV7-2 CASSPQDRGSGNTIYF TGTGCCAGCAGCCCTCAAGACAGGGGCTCTGGAAACACCATATATTTT
TRBJ1-2 . . TRBV19 CASSIETGLPNYGYTF TGTGCCAGTAGTATCGAAACGGGACTGCCGAATTATGGCTACACCTTC
TRBJ1-1 . . TRBV7-9 CASSLAPGTEAFF TGTGCCAGCAGCTTAGCGCCAGGGACTGAAGCTTTCTTT
TRBJ2-7 . . TRBV11-2 CASARGTSYEQYF TGTGCCAGCGCGAGGGGAACATCCTACGAGCAGTACTTC
TRBJ2-7 . . TRBV15 CATSREWGYEQYF TGTGCCACCAGCAGAGAATGGGGTTACGAGCAGTACTTC
TRBJ1-2 . . TRBV6-1 CASSPGAPGYGYTF TGTGCCAGCAGCCCAGGGGCCCCAGGGTACGGCTACACCTTC
TRBJ2-1 . few TRBV2 CASSEGRVQFF TGTGCCAGCAGTGAAGGTAGGGTGCAGTTCTTC
TRBJ2-4 TRBD2 few TRBV6-1 CASSDQRGVIAKNIQYF TGTGCCAGCAGTGACCAGCGGGGGGTTATAGCCAAAAACATTCAGTACTTC
TRBJ2-7 . few TRBV5-4 CASSDSYEQYF TGTGCCAGCAGCGACAGCTACGAGCAGTACTTC
TRBJ2-5 TRBD2 . TRBV5-1 CASSLVTSGRSVETQYF TGCGCCAGCAGCTTGGTGACTAGCGGGAGATCGGTAGAGACCCAGTACTTC
TRBJ1-4 . . TRBV29-1 CSVDGGANEKLFF TGCAGCGTTGATGGCGGCGCTAATGAAAAACTGTTTTTT
TRBJ1-1 . . TRBV5-6 CASSLVLNTEAFF TGTGCCAGCAGCTTGGTCTTGAACACTGAAGCTTTCTTT
TRBJ2-2 TRBD1 . TRBV2 CASDPDRVTGELFF TGTGCCAGCGACCCGGACAGGGTTACCGGGGAGCTGTTTTTT
TRBJ2-6 . . TRBV7-2 CASSLVPMSGANVLTF TGTGCCAGCAGCTTAGTTCCCATGTCTGGGGCCAACGTCCTGACTTTC
TRBJ2-3 TRBD2 . TRBV19 CASSTRSGTSISADTQYF TGTGCCAGTAGTACCCGTTCCGGGACTAGTATATCGGCAGATACGCAGTATTTT
TRBJ1-3 . once TRBV6-6 CASSPGDRNTIYF TGTGCCAGCAGTCCAGGGGATCGGAACACCATATATTTT
TRBJ2-5 TRBD2 once TRBV30 CACGGGSGSETQYF TGTGCCTGCGGGGGTGGTAGCGGGAGCGAGACCCAGTACTTC